This entry is about one T cell receptor (beta chain). Repertoires were generated with immunoSEQ multiplex PCR, while TCRdb's copy carries only in-frame clones and drops some. The data contain 25,000 to 35,000 clones, about 80% of them singletons. This record belongs to a study of blood T cell repertoires in COVID-19. The CDR3 consists of 13 residues. V lost 5 bases and J 6 bases, leaving 13 bases between the germline ends. CDR1 MNHEY and CDR2 SVGAGI come from the germline V gene. The sequencing sample was made of peripheral blood. The source is a man aged 70-80 years with active COVID-19. The rearrangement joins TRBV6-5 to TRBJ2-5; D is uncertain. In DNA, the CDR3 is TGTGCCAGCAGTACTCGCCCCCGCCAGACCCAGTACTTC. As protein: CASSTRPRQTQYF.